The 10 T cell receptor beta chains below were found in one sample sequenced in a study of technical replicates of blood from several donors. TCRdb's copy holds only in-frame clones and misses some; the assay was immunoSEQ multiplex PCR. The data contain under 100,000 clones, about 86% of them seen just once; the ten biggest clones take up 4.5% to 5.5%. The specimen sequenced was PBMCs. The receptor set was obtained from a human donor in good health. Some clones in this sample may be carry-over from other donors' samples.

This clone was found once. The CDR3 DNA sequence: TGTGCCAGCAGCTTGGATAGGGGCCCCTACAATGAGCAGTTCTTC. It is translated as CASSLDRGPYNEQFF. This chain connects TRBV5-4 to TRBJ2-1, with a weak D call TRBD1 (5 bases). The CDR3 consists of 15 residues. Trimming removed 0 bases at V and 2 bases at J, with 9 bases between. Looked up from germline, CDR1 is SGHNT and CDR2 is YYREEE (reference sequence).

The CDR3 loop reads CASSLVSSSFYNEQFF. CDR3 nucleotides: TGTGCCAGCAGCTTAGTTTCTAGTTCTTTCTACAATGAGCAGTTCTTC. V and J are TRBV11-2 and TRBJ2-1; D not resolved. Trimming pared 1 base from V and 3 bases from J, leaving 13 bases between. The germline gives CDR1 SGHAT, CDR2 FQNNGV. The CDR3 runs 16 residues.

DNA for the CDR3: TGTGCCAGCAGCAAAGTTCGGGGGGCTGAAAAACTGTTTTTT. It encodes CASSKVRGAEKLFF. The chain carries TRBV21-1 and TRBJ1-4. TRBV21-1 is a pseudogene segment. The CDR3 is 14 residues long.

The chain uses TRBV5-4 and TRBJ2-3; 8 nucleotides agree with TRBD1. With 2 bases clipped from V and 1 base from J, the junction kept 6 bases outside the gene matches. CDR1 is SGHNT, CDR2 YYREEE, per germline (reference sequence). The CDR3 totals 16 residues. CDR3 sequence (DNA): TGTGCCAGCAGCTTTGGGGACAGGCCCGGCACAGATACGCAGTATTTT. This sequence encodes CASSFGDRPGTDTQYF.

The V and J genes are TRBV6-5 and TRBJ2-5; perhaps TRBD2 as D (5 bases). The end of the DNA fits TRBJ2-7 better, so the J call may be wrong. This CDR3 comprises 15 residues. Germline-derived CDR1 and CDR2 are MNHEY and SVGAGI. The CDR3 bases are TGTGCCAGCAGTTACGACGGGAAGATCTCCTACGAGCAGTACTTC. Residues: CASSYDGKISYEQYF.

The chain combines TRBV18 with TRBJ1-2, with 7 bases fitting TRBD1. Germline-derived CDR1 and CDR2 are KGHSH and LQKENI. This CDR3 has 13 residues. V lost 6 bases to trimming and J lost 4 bases; unmatched junction nucleotides: 5. Here the CDR3 reads CASSQQGSYGYTF. For the CDR3, the DNA is TGTGCCAGCTCGCAACAGGGGTCCTATGGCTACACCTTC.

The table lists this clone with a few counts. J is TRBJ1-4 and V is TRBV4-3; D gene unclear. Germline CDR1 reads LGHNA; CDR2 reads YSLEER. The V and J ends lost 4 bases and 0 bases respectively, with 18 bases between them. The CDR3 runs 18 residues. The CDR3 loop reads CASSRRAGLDATNEKLFF. CDR3 DNA sequence: TGCGCCAGCAGCCGAAGGGCAGGACTGGATGCAACTAATGAAAAACTGTTTTTT.

This chain connects TRBV4-3 to TRBJ2-5; D gene ambiguous. The CDR3 is 15 amino acids. CDR1 and CDR2 from the germline V gene are LGHNA and YSLEER. V was cut by 0 bases and J by 5 bases, with 13 bases left in between. The CDR3 nucleotides read TGCGCCAGCAGCCAAGACTGGCCAGTTAGCGAGACCCAGTACTTC. Protein: CASSQDWPVSETQYF.

This clone has a single count. V is TRBV19 and J is TRBJ2-7, with D maybe TRBD2 (7 bases). The germline V gene encodes CDR1 LNHDA and CDR2 SQIVND (reference sequence). V was pared by 8 bases and J by 2 bases, with 19 bases between. The CDR3 is 15 amino acids. CDR3: CASDPRGGNAYEQYF. In nucleotides, the CDR3 is TGTGCCAGTGACCCCAGGGGAGGGAACGCCTACGAGCAGTACTTC.

The chain is built from TRBV25-1 and TRBJ1-2; no reliable D call. Germline-derived CDR1 and CDR2 are MGHDK and SYGVNS. Trimming shortened V by 3 bases and J by 8 bases, and 13 bases separated the two germline ends. The CDR3 sequence is 13 residues long. As DNA, the CDR3 is TGTGCCAGCAGTGATCGGCAGGTCGGCGGCTACACCTTC. It is translated as CASSDRQVGGYTF.